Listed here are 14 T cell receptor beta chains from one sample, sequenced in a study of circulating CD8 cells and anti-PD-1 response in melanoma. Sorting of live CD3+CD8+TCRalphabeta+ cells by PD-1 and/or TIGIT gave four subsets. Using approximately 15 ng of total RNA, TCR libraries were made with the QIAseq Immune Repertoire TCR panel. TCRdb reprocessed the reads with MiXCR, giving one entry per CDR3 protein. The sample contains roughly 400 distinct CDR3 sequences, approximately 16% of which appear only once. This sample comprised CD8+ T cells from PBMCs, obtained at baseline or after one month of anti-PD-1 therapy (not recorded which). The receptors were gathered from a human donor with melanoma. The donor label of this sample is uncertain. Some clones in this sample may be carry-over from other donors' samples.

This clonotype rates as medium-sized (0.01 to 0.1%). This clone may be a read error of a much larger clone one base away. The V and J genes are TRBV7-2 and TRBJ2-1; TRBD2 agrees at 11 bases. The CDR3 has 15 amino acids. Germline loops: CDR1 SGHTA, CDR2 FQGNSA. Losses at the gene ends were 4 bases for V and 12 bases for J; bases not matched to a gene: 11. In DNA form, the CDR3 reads TGTGCCAGCAGCTCTACTAGCGGGAGAGGTCTTGGGCAGTTCTTC. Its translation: CASSSTSGRGLGQFF. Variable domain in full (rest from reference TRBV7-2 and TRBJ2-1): GAGVSQSPSNKVTEKGKDVELRCDPISGHTALYWYRQSLGQGLEFLIYFQGNSAPDKSGLPSDRFSAERTGGSVSTLTIQRTQQEDSAVYLCASSSTSGRGLGQFFGPGTRLTVL.

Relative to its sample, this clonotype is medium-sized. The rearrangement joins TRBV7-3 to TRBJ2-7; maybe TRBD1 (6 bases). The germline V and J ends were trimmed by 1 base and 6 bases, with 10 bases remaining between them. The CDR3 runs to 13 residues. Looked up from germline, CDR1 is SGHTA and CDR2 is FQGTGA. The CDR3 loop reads CASSLSGGSEQYF. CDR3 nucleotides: TGTGCCAGCAGCTTAAGTGGGGGCTCCGAGCAGTACTTC.

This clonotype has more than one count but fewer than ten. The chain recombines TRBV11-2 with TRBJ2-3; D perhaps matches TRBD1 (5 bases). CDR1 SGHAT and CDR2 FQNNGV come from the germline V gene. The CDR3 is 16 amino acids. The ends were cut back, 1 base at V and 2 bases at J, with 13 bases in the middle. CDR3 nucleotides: TGTGCCAGCAGCTTAGGCTCGGGCGGACACACAGATACGCAGTATTTT. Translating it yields CASSLGSGGHTDTQYF. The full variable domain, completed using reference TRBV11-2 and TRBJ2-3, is EAGVAQSPRYKIIEKRQSVAFWCNPISGHATLYWYQQILGQGPKLLIQFQNNGVVDDSQLPKDRFSAERLKGVDSTLKIQPAKLEDSAVYLCASSLGSGGHTDTQYFGPGTRLTVL.

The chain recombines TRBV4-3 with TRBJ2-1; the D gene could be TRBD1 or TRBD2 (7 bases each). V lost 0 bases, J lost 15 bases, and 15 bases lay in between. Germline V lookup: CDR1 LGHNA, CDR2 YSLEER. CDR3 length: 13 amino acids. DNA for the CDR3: TGCGCCAGCAGCCAAGAAAGCGGGACAGCCCCGTTCTTC. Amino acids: CASSQESGTAPFF.

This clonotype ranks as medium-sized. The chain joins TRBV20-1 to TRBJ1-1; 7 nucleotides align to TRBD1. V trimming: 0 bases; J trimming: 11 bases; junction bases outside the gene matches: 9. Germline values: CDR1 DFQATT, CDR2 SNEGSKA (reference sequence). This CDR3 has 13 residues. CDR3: CSARERTGVEAFF. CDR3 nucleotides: TGCAGTGCTAGAGAACGGACAGGCGTGGAGGCTTTCTTT.

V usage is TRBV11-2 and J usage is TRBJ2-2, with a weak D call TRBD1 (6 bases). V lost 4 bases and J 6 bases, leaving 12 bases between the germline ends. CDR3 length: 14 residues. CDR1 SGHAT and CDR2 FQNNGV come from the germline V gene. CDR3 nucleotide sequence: TGTGCCAGCAGCTCGCTACAGGGAGCCGGGGAGCTGTTTTTT. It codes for CASSSLQGAGELFF.

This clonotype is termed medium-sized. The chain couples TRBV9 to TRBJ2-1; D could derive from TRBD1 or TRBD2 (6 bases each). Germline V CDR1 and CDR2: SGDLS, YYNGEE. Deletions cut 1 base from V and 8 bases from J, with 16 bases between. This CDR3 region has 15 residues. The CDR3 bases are TGTGCCAGCAGCGTATGGGGGGCCCTTGGGGATGAGCAGTTCTTC. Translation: CASSVWGALGDEQFF.

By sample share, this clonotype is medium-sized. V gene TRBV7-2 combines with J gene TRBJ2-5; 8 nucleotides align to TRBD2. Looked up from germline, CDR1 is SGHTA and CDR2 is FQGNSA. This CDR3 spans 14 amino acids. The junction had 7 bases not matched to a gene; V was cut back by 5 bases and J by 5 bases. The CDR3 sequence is CASSTGTRGETQYF. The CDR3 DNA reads TGTGCCAGCAGCACGGGGACTAGAGGCGAGACCCAGTACTTC.

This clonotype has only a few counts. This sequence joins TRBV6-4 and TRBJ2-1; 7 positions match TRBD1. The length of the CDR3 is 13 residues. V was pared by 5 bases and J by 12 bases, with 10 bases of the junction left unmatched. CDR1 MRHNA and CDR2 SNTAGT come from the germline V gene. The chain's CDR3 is CASSRDHRDRQFF. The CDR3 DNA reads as TGTGCCAGCAGTCGAGATCACCGGGACAGGCAGTTCTTC.

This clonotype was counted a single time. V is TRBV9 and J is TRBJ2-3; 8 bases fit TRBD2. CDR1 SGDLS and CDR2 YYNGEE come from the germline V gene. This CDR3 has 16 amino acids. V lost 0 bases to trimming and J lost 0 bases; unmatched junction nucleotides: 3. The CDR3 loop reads CASSVGRGGSTDTQYF. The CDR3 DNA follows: TGTGCCAGCAGCGTAGGACGGGGGGGAAGCACAGATACGCAGTATTTT.

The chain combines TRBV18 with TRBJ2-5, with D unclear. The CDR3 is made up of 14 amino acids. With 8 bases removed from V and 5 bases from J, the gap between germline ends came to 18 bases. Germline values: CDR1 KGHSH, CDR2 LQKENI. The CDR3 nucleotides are TGTGCCAGCAGCCAAGTCGGCGTGGGGGAGACCCAGTACTTC. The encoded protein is CASSQVGVGETQYF. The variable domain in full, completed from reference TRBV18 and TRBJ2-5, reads NAGVMQNPRHLVRRRGQEARLRCSPMKGHSHVYWYRQLPEEGLKFMVYLQKENIIDESGMPKERFSAEFPKEGPSILRIQQVVRGDSAAYFCASSQVGVGETQYFGPGTRLLVL.

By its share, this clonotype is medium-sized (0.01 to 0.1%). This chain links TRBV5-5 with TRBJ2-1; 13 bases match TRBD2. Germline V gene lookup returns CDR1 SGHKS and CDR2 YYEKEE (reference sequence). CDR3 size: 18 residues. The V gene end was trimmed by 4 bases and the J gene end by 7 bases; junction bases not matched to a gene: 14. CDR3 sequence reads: CASSRGLAGTALGNEQFF. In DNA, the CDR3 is TGTGCCAGCAGCCGGGGACTAGCGGGGACCGCTCTGGGGAATGAGCAGTTCTTC.

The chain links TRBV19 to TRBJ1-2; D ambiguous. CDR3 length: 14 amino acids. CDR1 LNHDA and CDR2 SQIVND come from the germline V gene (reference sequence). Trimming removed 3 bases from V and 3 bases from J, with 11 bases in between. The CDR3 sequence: CASSIGPIYYGYTF. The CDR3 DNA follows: TGTGCCAGTAGTATCGGCCCGATCTACTATGGCTACACCTTC.

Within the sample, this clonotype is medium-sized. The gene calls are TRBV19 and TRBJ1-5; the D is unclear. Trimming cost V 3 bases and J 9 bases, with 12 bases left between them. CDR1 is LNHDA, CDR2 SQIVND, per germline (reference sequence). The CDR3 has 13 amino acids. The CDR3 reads CASSIGTDRPQHF. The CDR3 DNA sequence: TGTGCCAGTAGTATTGGTACGGATCGGCCCCAGCATTTT.